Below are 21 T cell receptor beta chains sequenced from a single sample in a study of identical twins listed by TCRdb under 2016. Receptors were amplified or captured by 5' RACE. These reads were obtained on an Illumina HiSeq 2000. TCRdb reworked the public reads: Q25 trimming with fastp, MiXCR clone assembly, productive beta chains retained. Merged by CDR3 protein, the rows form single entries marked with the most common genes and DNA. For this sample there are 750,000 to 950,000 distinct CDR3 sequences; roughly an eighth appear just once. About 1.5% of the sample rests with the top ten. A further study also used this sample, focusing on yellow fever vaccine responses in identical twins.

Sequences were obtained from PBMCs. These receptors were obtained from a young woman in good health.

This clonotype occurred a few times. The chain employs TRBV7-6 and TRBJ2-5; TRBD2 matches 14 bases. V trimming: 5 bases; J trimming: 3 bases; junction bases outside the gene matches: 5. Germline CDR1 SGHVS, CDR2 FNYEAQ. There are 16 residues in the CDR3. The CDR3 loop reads CASSRTSGRPEETQYF. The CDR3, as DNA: TGTGCCAGCAGCCGGACTAGCGGGAGGCCGGAAGAGACCCAGTACTTC. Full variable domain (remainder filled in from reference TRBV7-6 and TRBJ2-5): GAGVSQSPRYKVTKRGQDVALRCDPISGHVSLYWYRQALGQGPEFLTYFNYEAQQDKSGLPNDRFSAERPEGSISTLTIQRTEQRDSAMYRCASSRTSGRPEETQYFGPGTRLLVL.

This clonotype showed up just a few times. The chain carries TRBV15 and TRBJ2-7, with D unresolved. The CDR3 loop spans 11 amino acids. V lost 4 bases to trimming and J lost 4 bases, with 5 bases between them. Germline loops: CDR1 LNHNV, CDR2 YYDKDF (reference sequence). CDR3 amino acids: CATSTYYEQYF. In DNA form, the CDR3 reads TGTGCCACCAGCACCTATTACGAGCAGTACTTC. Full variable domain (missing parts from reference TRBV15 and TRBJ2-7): DAMVIQNPRYQVTQFGKPVTLSCSQTLNHNVMYWYQQKSSQAPKLLFHYYDKDFNNEADTPDNFQSRRPNTSFCFLDIRSPGLGDTAMYLCATSTYYEQYFGPGTRLTVT.

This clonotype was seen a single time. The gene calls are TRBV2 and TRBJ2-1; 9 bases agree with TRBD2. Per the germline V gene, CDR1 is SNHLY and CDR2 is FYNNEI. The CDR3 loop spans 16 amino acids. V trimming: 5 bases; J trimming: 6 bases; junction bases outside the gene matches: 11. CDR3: CASSRGLAGSLNEQFF. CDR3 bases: TGTGCCAGCAGTCGCGGGCTAGCGGGATCTCTCAATGAGCAGTTCTTC.

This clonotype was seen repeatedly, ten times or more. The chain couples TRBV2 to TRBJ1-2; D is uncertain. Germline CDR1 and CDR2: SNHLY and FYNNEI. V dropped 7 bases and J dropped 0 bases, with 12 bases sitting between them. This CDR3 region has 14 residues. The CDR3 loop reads CASISTRTNYGYTF. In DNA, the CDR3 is TGTGCCAGCATCTCCACCAGGACTAACTATGGCTACACCTTC. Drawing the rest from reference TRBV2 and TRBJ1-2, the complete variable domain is EPEVTQTPSHQVTQMGQEVILRCVPISNHLYFYWYRQILGQKVEFLVSFYNNEISEKSEIFDDQFSVERPDGSNFTLKIRSTKLEDSAMYFCASISTRTNYGYTFGSGTRLTVV.

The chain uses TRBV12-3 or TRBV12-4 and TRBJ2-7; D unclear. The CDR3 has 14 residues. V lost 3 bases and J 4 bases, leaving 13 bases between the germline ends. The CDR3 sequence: CASSFSRVGYEQYF. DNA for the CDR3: TGTGCCAGCAGTTTCTCTAGGGTGGGATACGAGCAGTACTTC.

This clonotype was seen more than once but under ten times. In DNA form, the CDR3 reads TGCAGTGCTTGGCCGGGGGGCAATCAGCCCCAGCATTTT. This translates into CSAWPGGNQPQHF. The chain combines TRBV20-1 with TRBJ1-5; a weak D match, TRBD1 (5 bases). The V gene's germline CDR1 is DFQATT and CDR2 SNEGSKA (reference sequence). The V gene lost 5 bases and the J gene lost 2 bases, with 10 bases spanning the gap. The CDR3 has 13 amino acids.

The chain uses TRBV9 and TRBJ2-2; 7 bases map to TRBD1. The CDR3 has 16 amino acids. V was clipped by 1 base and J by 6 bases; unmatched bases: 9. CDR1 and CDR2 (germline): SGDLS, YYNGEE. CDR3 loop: CASSVRGGIGAGELFF. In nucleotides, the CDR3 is TGTGCCAGCAGCGTACGAGGGGGCATAGGCGCCGGGGAGCTGTTTTTT.

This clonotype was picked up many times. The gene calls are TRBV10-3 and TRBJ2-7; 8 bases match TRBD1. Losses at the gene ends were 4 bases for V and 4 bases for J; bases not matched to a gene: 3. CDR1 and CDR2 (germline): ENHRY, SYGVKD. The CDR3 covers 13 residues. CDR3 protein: CAISGTGGYEQYF. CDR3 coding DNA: TGTGCCATCAGTGGTACAGGGGGGTACGAGCAGTACTTC.

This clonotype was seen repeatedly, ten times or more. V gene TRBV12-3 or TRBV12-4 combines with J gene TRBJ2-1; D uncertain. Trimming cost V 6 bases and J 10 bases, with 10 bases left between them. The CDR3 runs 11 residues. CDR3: CASSIGPEQFF. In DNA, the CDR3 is TGTGCCAGCAGCATAGGTCCAGAGCAGTTCTTC.

CDR3 protein: CASSQNIPMNTEAFF. CDR3 coding DNA: TGCGCCAGCAGCCAGAACATCCCAATGAACACTGAAGCTTTCTTT. This chain joins TRBV4-1 and TRBJ1-1, with D hard to call. V gave up 3 bases and J gave up 0 bases, with 11 bases separating them. Germline CDR1 and CDR2: MGHRA and YSYEKL. This CDR3 spans 15 amino acids.

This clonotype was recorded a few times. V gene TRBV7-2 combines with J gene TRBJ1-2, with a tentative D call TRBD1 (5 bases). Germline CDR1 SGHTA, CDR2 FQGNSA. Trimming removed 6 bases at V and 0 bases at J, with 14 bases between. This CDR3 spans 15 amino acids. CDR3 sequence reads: CASRPRQSTNYGYTF. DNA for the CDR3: TGTGCCAGCAGACCAAGACAGAGCACTAACTATGGCTACACCTTC.

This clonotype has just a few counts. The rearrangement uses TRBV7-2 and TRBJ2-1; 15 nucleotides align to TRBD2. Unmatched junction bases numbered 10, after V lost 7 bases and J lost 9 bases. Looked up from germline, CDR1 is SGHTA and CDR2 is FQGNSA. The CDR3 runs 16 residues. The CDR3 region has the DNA TGTGCCAGCAACAAACCGGGACTAGCGGGGGGCCCTGAGCAGTTCTTC. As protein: CASNKPGLAGGPEQFF.

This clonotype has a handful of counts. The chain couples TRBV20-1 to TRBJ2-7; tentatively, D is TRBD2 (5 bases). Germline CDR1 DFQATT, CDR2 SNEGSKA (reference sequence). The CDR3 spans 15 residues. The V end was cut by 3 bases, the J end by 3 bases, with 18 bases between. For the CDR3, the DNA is TGCAGTGCTAGTGCTCTAGGTGGGAGTAGCTACGAGCAGTACTTC. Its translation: CSASALGGSSYEQYF.

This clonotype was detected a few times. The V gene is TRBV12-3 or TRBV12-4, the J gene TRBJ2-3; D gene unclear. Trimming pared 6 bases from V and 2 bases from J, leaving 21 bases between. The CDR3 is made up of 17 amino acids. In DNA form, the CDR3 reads TGTGCCAGCAGACATACTGACGCGCCAAGAAACACAGATACGCAGTATTTT. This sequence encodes CASRHTDAPRNTDTQYF.

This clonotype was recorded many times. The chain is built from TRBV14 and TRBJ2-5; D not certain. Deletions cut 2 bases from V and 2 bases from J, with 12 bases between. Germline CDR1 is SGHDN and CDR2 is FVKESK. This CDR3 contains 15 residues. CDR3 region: CASSQSLAQQETQYF. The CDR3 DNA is TGTGCCAGCAGCCAATCATTGGCACAGCAAGAGACCCAGTACTTC.

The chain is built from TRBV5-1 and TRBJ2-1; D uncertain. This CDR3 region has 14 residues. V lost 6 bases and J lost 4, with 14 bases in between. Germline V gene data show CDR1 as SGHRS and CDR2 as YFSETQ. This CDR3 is CASTTPGGYNEQFF. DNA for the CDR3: TGCGCCAGCACCACTCCCGGTGGGTACAATGAGCAGTTCTTC.

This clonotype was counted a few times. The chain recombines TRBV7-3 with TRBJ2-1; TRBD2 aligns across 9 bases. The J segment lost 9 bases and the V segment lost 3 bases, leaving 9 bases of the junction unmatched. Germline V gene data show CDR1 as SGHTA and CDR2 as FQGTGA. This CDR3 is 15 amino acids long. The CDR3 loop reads CASSLAVAGEGEQFF. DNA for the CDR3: TGTGCCAGCAGCTTGGCGGTAGCGGGAGAGGGTGAGCAGTTCTTC.

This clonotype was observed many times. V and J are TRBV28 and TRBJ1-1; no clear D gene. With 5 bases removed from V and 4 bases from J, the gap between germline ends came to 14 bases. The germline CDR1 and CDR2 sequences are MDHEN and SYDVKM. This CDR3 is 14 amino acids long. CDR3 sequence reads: CASSPPVAVTEAFF. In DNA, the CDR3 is TGTGCCAGCAGTCCGCCCGTGGCGGTCACTGAAGCTTTCTTT.

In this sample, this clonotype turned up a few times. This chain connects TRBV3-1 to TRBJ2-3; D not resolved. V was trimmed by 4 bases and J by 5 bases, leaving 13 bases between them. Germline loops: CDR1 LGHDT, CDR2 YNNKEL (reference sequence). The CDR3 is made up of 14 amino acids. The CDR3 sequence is CASSPPAGLDTQYF. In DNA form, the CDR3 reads TGTGCCAGCAGCCCGCCAGCCGGATTAGATACGCAGTATTTT.

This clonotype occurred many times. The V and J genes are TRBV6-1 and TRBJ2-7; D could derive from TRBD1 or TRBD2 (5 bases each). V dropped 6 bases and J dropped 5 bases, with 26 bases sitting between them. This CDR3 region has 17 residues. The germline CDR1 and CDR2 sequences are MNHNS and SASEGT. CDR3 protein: CASRGDKGFIIGDEQYF. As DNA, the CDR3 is TGTGCCAGCAGAGGTGATAAGGGGTTCATCATCGGGGACGAGCAGTACTTC.

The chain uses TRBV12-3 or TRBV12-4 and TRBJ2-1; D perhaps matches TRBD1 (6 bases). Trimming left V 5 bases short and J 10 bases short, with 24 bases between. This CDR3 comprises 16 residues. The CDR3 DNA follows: TGTGCCAGCAGTCCCGGGACAAGGGCTCGAGTTAACGAGCAGTTCTTC. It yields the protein CASSPGTRARVNEQFF.